The TCR beta chain described here comes from a study of response to subunit inactivated influenza vaccine. One entry per CDR3 protein, called by TCRdb with MiXCR from the RT-PCR reads. The data contain around 480,000 distinct CDR3 sequences, approximately 15% of them seen just once; the ten biggest clones take up roughly 3.1%. Germline assignment: CDR1 LGHDT and CDR2 YNNKEL (reference sequence). V lost 2 bases and J lost 12, with 19 bases in between. The CDR3 runs 14 residues. The chain uses TRBV3-1 and TRBJ1-2; no reliable D call. The sample was CD4+ T cells sorted from PBMCs, taken approximately 25 months after vaccination. This TCR came from a man aged 45 to 70 who received an inactivated influenza vaccine. The CDR3 loop is CASSQRPGVRTNTF. The DNA for the CDR3 is TGTGCCAGCAGCCAACGGCCCGGGGTACGGACTAACACCTTC.